Listed below are T cell receptor beta chains from one sample, sequenced in a study of shared clonotypes between healthy human individuals. Produced via immunoSEQ multiplex PCR; TCRdb's table is partial and in-frame only. The table has approximately 980,000 clones, around 80% seen once. The sequencing sample was made of memory CD4+ T cells sorted from blood. Every receptor here comes from a man aged 18 to 29 in good health. Both conserved end residues are part of each CDR3. D genes are given only for firm matches. Clone size is given for some rows only: seen once, a few or many times, or a class if the clone is expanded.

J: TRBJ1-2
V: TRBV4-1
size: once
length: 16
D: TRBD1
DNA: TGCGCCAGCAGCCAAGATAGTGAGACAGGGGGCTATGGCTACACCTTC
CDR3: CASSQDSETGGYGYTF

J: TRBJ1-6
V: TRBV5-1
size: once
length: 15
D: .
DNA: TGCGCCAGCAGATCGGGGGTATCCTATAATTCACCCCTCCACTTT
CDR3: CASRSGVSYNSPLHF

J: TRBJ2-7
V: TRBV6-6
size: .
length: 14
D: .
DNA: TGTGCCAGCAGTTACTCGGGCAGCTCCTACGAGCAGTACTTC
CDR3: CASSYSGSSYEQYF

J: TRBJ2-7
V: TRBV27
size: .
length: 13
D: TRBD2
DNA: TGTGCCAGCAGCCCAGGACTAGGCTACGAGCAGTACTTC
CDR3: CASSPGLGYEQYF

J: TRBJ2-7
V: TRBV6-9
size: .
length: 13
D: .
DNA: TGTGCCAGCAGTTTTCGGGGACTCTACGAGCAGTACTTC
CDR3: CASSFRGLYEQYF

J: TRBJ1-1
V: TRBV27
size: .
length: 14
D: .
DNA: TGTGCCAGCAGTCGGCAGGCTCTGAACACTGAAGCTTTCTTT
CDR3: CASSRQALNTEAFF

J: TRBJ1-4
V: TRBV6-6
size: .
length: 16
D: TRBD1
DNA: TGTGCCAGCAGTTTCCGGGACAGTCCAACTAATGAAAAACTGTTTTTT
CDR3: CASSFRDSPTNEKLFF

J: TRBJ1-5
V: TRBV5-5
size: .
length: 16
D: .
DNA: TGTGCCAGCAGCTTGGATTGGGGGTATAGCAATCAGCCCCAGCATTTT
CDR3: CASSLDWGYSNQPQHF

J: TRBJ2-2
V: TRBV7-2
size: .
length: 14
D: .
DNA: TGTGCCAGCAGCTTATTTACTAGCTCCGGGGAGCTGTTTTTT
CDR3: CASSLFTSSGELFF

J: TRBJ2-3
V: TRBV7-2
size: .
length: 16
D: TRBD2
DNA: TGTGCCAGCAGCTTTAGCGGGGGCGCTAGCACAGATACGCAGTATTTT
CDR3: CASSFSGGASTDTQYF

J: TRBJ2-2
V: TRBV7-2
size: .
length: 17
D: .
DNA: TGTGCCAGCAGCCTAAGGGCAGGACCCCGGAACACCGGGGAGCTGTTTTTT
CDR3: CASSLRAGPRNTGELFF

J: TRBJ1-2
V: TRBV30
size: .
length: 12
D: .
DNA: TGTGCCTGGAGTGTCAGTCGGGGCGGCTACACCTTC
CDR3: CAWSVSRGGYTF

J: TRBJ2-3
V: TRBV7-9
size: .
length: 12
D: .
DNA: TGTGCCAGCAGCTTAGTCGGGAATACGCAGTATTTT
CDR3: CASSLVGNTQYF

J: TRBJ2-2
V: TRBV6-5
size: once
length: 13
D: TRBD1
DNA: TGTGCCTCCCGGCAGGGGGCCCGGGGGGAGCTGTTTTTT
CDR3: CASRQGARGELFF

J: TRBJ2-1
V: TRBV5-4
size: .
length: 14
D: .
DNA: TGTGCCAGCAGCTTGGCCGACGTAGCACGTGAGCAGTTCTTC
CDR3: CASSLADVAREQFF

J: TRBJ1-3
V: TRBV9
size: .
length: 14
D: .
DNA: TGTGCCAGCAGCAACAGAGACTCTGGAAACACCATATATTTT
CDR3: CASSNRDSGNTIYF